The present entry profiles one T cell receptor (beta chain) with its context. What it binds is unknown. A read error is likely, as this CDR3 ends without the conserved phenylalanine or tryptophan. The limits of the CDR3 on the DNA are not certain, so only TCRdb's listed CDR3 is given. Three rounds of nested PCR, following a modified ARM-PCR protocol, produced the TCRbeta library. TCRdb independently ran MiXCR on the multiplex PCR reads; one entry per CDR3 protein. The sample has over 110,000 distinct CDR3 sequences; approximately 66% are singletons. This specimen belongs to a study of tumor and adjacent non-tumor tissue in lung cancer. Whole-study context: There were 12 adenocarcinoma, 2 squamous cell carcinoma and 1 small cell lung cancer cases. On average, productive TCRbeta reads reached about 4.17 million per sample. Points from the study as a whole: Top 100 clones took a larger repertoire share in normal lung. Shorter survival was associated with higher TCR diversity in tumors.

The template was RNA from unsorted bulk tissue. Germline V CDR1 and CDR2: PRHDT, FYEKMQ (reference sequence). Termini included, the CDR3 measures 14 amino acids. The chain has TRBV13 and TRBJ2-1; the table assigns TRBD1, which was not confirmed against the DNA. The receptor was isolated from a man aged 55 to 70 with small cell lung cancer. Sequencing was carried out using lung tumor tissue. This CDR3 is CASSPLSRYNEQFL.